These T cell receptor beta chains were read from a single sample in a study of regulatory T cells in long-lasting Graves disease. In TCRdb, the multiplex PCR reads were re-called with MiXCR into one record per CDR3 protein. The sample carries 360,000 or so distinct CDR3 sequences, 16% recorded once. These records were also assigned to another study, of T cells in Graves' hyperthyroidism and ophthalmopathy.

Specimen: peripheral blood mononuclear cells (PBMCs), collected at new diagnosis, from a patient treated with antithyroid drugs. Every receptor here comes from a woman aged 18 to 35 with Graves disease. The CDR3 runs from the conserved cysteine through the conserved F or W. Fields, in order: D gene, J gene, V gene, clone size, CDR3 DNA, CDR3 protein. D genes are given only for firm matches. Part of the rows lack a size; the others show once, few, many or a class for expanded clones.

D gene: NA; J gene: TRBJ1-2; V gene: TRBV7-8; clone size: many; CDR3 DNA: TGTGCCAGCAGCTTATCGGCGCAACCGGGGGACTATGGCTACACCTTC; CDR3 protein: CASSLSAQPGDYGYTF
D gene: NA; J gene: TRBJ2-1; V gene: TRBV6-1; clone size: NA; CDR3 DNA: TGTGCCAGCAGCCACGGAGGGAGGCATTACGATGAGCAGTTCTTC; CDR3 protein: CASSHGGRHYDEQFF
D gene: NA; J gene: TRBJ2-3; V gene: TRBV5-6; clone size: NA; CDR3 DNA: TGTGCCAGCAGCTCCCCGTACGGATCGAACCGCACAGATACGCAGTATTTT; CDR3 protein: CASSSPYGSNRTDTQYF
D gene: NA; J gene: TRBJ1-6; V gene: TRBV20-1; clone size: few; CDR3 DNA: TGCAGTGCTAGGGGGGGGGCGAAAGGAATGGTCCCCTATAATTCACCCCTCCACTTT; CDR3 protein: CSARGGAKGMVPYNSPLHF
D gene: TRBD2; J gene: TRBJ2-5; V gene: TRBV11-2; clone size: many; CDR3 DNA: TGTGCCAGCAGCTTTACACTAGCGGGAGTAGGGGGGGAGACCCAGTACTTC; CDR3 protein: CASSFTLAGVGGETQYF
D gene: TRBD1; J gene: TRBJ2-7; V gene: TRBV15; clone size: NA; CDR3 DNA: TGTGCCACCAGCAGAGATAGCGGACAGGGGAACTACGAGCAGTACTTC; CDR3 protein: CATSRDSGQGNYEQYF
D gene: TRBD1; J gene: TRBJ2-1; V gene: TRBV7-8; clone size: many; CDR3 DNA: TGTGCCAGCAGTCCTATTACAGGGACAGGGGGGTTCTTC; CDR3 protein: CASSPITGTGGFF
D gene: NA; J gene: TRBJ2-1; V gene: TRBV30; clone size: many; CDR3 DNA: TGTGCCTGGAGTGTAGAGCGGAATGAGCAGTTCTTC; CDR3 protein: CAWSVERNEQFF
D gene: NA; J gene: TRBJ2-2; V gene: TRBV11-2; clone size: NA; CDR3 DNA: TGTGCCAGCAGCTTTAGGGGCCCGAACACCGTTGTTCCCGGGGAGCTGTTTTTT; CDR3 protein: CASSFRGPNTVVPGELFF
D gene: NA; J gene: TRBJ1-3; V gene: TRBV30; clone size: few; CDR3 DNA: TGTGCCTGGAGCCCTTTCGGTGGGGCTATATCTGGAAACACCATATATTTT; CDR3 protein: CAWSPFGGAISGNTIYF
D gene: NA; J gene: TRBJ2-7; V gene: TRBV2; clone size: many; CDR3 DNA: TGTGCCAGTCTGGCCTTCTGGGCAGGGAACGACTACGAGCAGTACTTC; CDR3 protein: CASLAFWAGNDYEQYF
D gene: NA; J gene: TRBJ2-2; V gene: TRBV10-2; clone size: many; CDR3 DNA: TGCGCCAGCAGTGAGCTCACCAACACCGGGGAGCTGTTTTTT; CDR3 protein: CASSELTNTGELFF
D gene: NA; J gene: TRBJ2-7; V gene: TRBV20-1; clone size: many; CDR3 DNA: TGCAGTGCTAGAGATCCTCACAGTAGCTCCTACGAGCAGTACTTC; CDR3 protein: CSARDPHSSSYEQYF
D gene: NA; J gene: TRBJ2-1; V gene: TRBV27; clone size: many; CDR3 DNA: TGTGCCAGCAGACTATCCGGGACCAGCCTCAATGAGCAGTTCTTC; CDR3 protein: CASRLSGTSLNEQFF
D gene: NA; J gene: TRBJ2-5; V gene: TRBV18; clone size: NA; CDR3 DNA: TGTGCCAGCTCAGAGACAGTATATCAAGAGACCCAGTACTTC; CDR3 protein: CASSETVYQETQYF
D gene: TRBD1; J gene: TRBJ2-5; V gene: TRBV19; clone size: many; CDR3 DNA: TGTGCCAGTAGTACCGTTAGGGACAGGGAAGAGACCCAGTACTTC; CDR3 protein: CASSTVRDREETQYF
D gene: NA; J gene: TRBJ2-1; V gene: TRBV3-1; clone size: many; CDR3 DNA: TGTGCCAGCAGCCAAGATTCGGGAGTAGAGTTCTTC; CDR3 protein: CASSQDSGVEFF
D gene: TRBD2; J gene: TRBJ2-7; V gene: TRBV18; clone size: many; CDR3 DNA: TGTGCCAGCTCACCAAGACTAGCGGGAGGGCGGTACGAGCAGTACTTC; CDR3 protein: CASSPRLAGGRYEQYF
D gene: NA; J gene: TRBJ2-1; V gene: TRBV19; clone size: few; CDR3 DNA: TGTGCCAGTACCCCAGGTTATCTATCCTACAATGAGCAGTTCTTC; CDR3 protein: CASTPGYLSYNEQFF
D gene: TRBD2; J gene: TRBJ2-2; V gene: TRBV5-6; clone size: NA; CDR3 DNA: TGTGCCAGCAGCTTGGGTACCCATCTGGGCGGGAGAGGGACCGGGGAGCTGTTTTTT; CDR3 protein: CASSLGTHLGGRGTGELFF
D gene: TRBD2; J gene: TRBJ2-3; V gene: TRBV28; clone size: many; CDR3 DNA: TGTGCCAGCAGTTTACCAGCGGGAGCAGATACGCAGTATTTT; CDR3 protein: CASSLPAGADTQYF
D gene: NA; J gene: TRBJ2-2; V gene: TRBV18; clone size: many; CDR3 DNA: TGTGCCAGCTCACCAGTCGTGGGCCTAGATTCCGGGGAGCTGTTTTTT; CDR3 protein: CASSPVVGLDSGELFF
D gene: NA; J gene: TRBJ1-2; V gene: TRBV12-3/TRBV12-4; clone size: NA; CDR3 DNA: TGTGCCAGCAGTTTTGACAGCTCTAACTATGGCTACACCTTC; CDR3 protein: CASSFDSSNYGYTF
D gene: TRBD1; J gene: TRBJ2-1; V gene: TRBV15; clone size: many; CDR3 DNA: TGTGCCACCAGCAGCGCGACAGGGGGCTCCTATGAGCAGTTCTTC; CDR3 protein: CATSSATGGSYEQFF
D gene: TRBD1; J gene: TRBJ1-1; V gene: TRBV10-3; clone size: NA; CDR3 DNA: TGTGCCATCAGTGAGCCGCCGGGACAGGGCGCGACTGAAGCTTTCTTT; CDR3 protein: CAISEPPGQGATEAFF
D gene: NA; J gene: TRBJ2-4; V gene: TRBV20-1; clone size: many; CDR3 DNA: TGCAGTGCTAGTAAAGGCGCCAAAAACATTCAGTACTTC; CDR3 protein: CSASKGAKNIQYF
D gene: NA; J gene: TRBJ1-2; V gene: TRBV2; clone size: many; CDR3 DNA: TGTGCCAGCAGTGACAGGAACTATGGCTACACCTTC; CDR3 protein: CASSDRNYGYTF
D gene: NA; J gene: TRBJ2-1; V gene: TRBV6-5; clone size: NA; CDR3 DNA: TGTGCCAGCAGTTACTCGATCTGGGGGAATTCCGACAATGAGCAGTTCTTC; CDR3 protein: CASSYSIWGNSDNEQFF
D gene: TRBD1; J gene: TRBJ1-2; V gene: TRBV3-1; clone size: many; CDR3 DNA: TGTGCCAGCAGCCAAGATTCACTACAGGGGAATGGCTACACCTTC; CDR3 protein: CASSQDSLQGNGYTF
D gene: NA; J gene: TRBJ2-7; V gene: TRBV18; clone size: NA; CDR3 DNA: TGTGCCAGCTGCCCCGGGCCGGTGTACGAGCAGTACTTC; CDR3 protein: CASCPGPVYEQYF
D gene: TRBD2; J gene: TRBJ2-1; V gene: TRBV3-1; clone size: many; CDR3 DNA: TGTGCCAGCAGCGACCCTCTAGCGGGCCCCGTTGATGAGCAGTTCTTC; CDR3 protein: CASSDPLAGPVDEQFF
D gene: NA; J gene: TRBJ2-2; V gene: TRBV24-1; clone size: many; CDR3 DNA: TGTGCCACCAGTGACACTACGAACACCGGGGAGCTGTTTTTT; CDR3 protein: CATSDTTNTGELFF
D gene: NA; J gene: TRBJ1-1; V gene: TRBV7-2; clone size: many; CDR3 DNA: TGTGCCAGCAGCTTATATGCGGCACGGAACACTGAAGCTTTCTTT; CDR3 protein: CASSLYAARNTEAFF
D gene: TRBD2; J gene: TRBJ2-7; V gene: TRBV11-2; clone size: many; CDR3 DNA: TGTGCCAGCAGCTTAGATGCGGGGGATGTGGGGTCCTACGAGCAGTACTTC; CDR3 protein: CASSLDAGDVGSYEQYF
D gene: NA; J gene: TRBJ2-3; V gene: TRBV12-3/TRBV12-4; clone size: NA; CDR3 DNA: TGTGCCAGCAGTCTCCTGGGGGGGGGCGTAGATACGCAGTATTTT; CDR3 protein: CASSLLGGGVDTQYF
D gene: TRBD1; J gene: TRBJ1-1; V gene: TRBV30; clone size: many; CDR3 DNA: TGTGCCTGGAGAACAGGGGGCGCAGGGACTGAAGCTTTCTTT; CDR3 protein: CAWRTGGAGTEAFF
D gene: TRBD2; J gene: TRBJ2-1; V gene: TRBV7-9; clone size: many; CDR3 DNA: TGTGCCAGCAGCTTAGTACTAGCGGGAGAAGGTGAGCAGTTCTTC; CDR3 protein: CASSLVLAGEGEQFF
D gene: NA; J gene: TRBJ2-1; V gene: TRBV5-5; clone size: many; CDR3 DNA: TGTGCCAGCAGCTTCCCGGGACGGAGCTCCTACAATGAGCAGTTCTTC; CDR3 protein: CASSFPGRSSYNEQFF
D gene: TRBD2; J gene: TRBJ2-1; V gene: TRBV12-3/TRBV12-4; clone size: many; CDR3 DNA: TGTGCCAGCACCCCTAGCGGGAGGGGGTACAATGAGCAGTTCTTC; CDR3 protein: CASTPSGRGYNEQFF
D gene: NA; J gene: TRBJ1-1; V gene: TRBV27; clone size: NA; CDR3 DNA: TGTGCCAGCAGTTATCGGGGGAGTTCTGAAGCTTTCTTT; CDR3 protein: CASSYRGSSEAFF
D gene: TRBD2; J gene: TRBJ2-1; V gene: TRBV15; clone size: many; CDR3 DNA: TGTGCCACCAGCAGAACTAGCGGAGAATACAATGAGCAGTTCTTC; CDR3 protein: CATSRTSGEYNEQFF
D gene: NA; J gene: TRBJ1-1; V gene: TRBV28; clone size: many; CDR3 DNA: TGTGCCAGCACCGAGCGGGGGCCGATAAACACTGAAGCTTTCTTT; CDR3 protein: CASTERGPINTEAFF
D gene: TRBD2; J gene: TRBJ2-3; V gene: TRBV20-1; clone size: many; CDR3 DNA: TGCAGTGCTAATATAGCGGGGGGGTTGACAGATACGCAGTATTTT; CDR3 protein: CSANIAGGLTDTQYF
D gene: NA; J gene: TRBJ2-5; V gene: TRBV20-1; clone size: many; CDR3 DNA: TGCAGTGCTATGGGAGCCACCCAAGAGACCCAGTACTTC; CDR3 protein: CSAMGATQETQYF
D gene: NA; J gene: TRBJ1-5; V gene: TRBV3-1; clone size: many; CDR3 DNA: TGTGCCAGCAGCCAAGAATCCTCCGCGGTGTGGCCCCAGCATTTT; CDR3 protein: CASSQESSAVWPQHF
D gene: TRBD2; J gene: TRBJ2-3; V gene: TRBV20-1; clone size: many; CDR3 DNA: TGCAGTGCTCTTAACCCTAGCGGGGTCACAGATACGCAGTATTTT; CDR3 protein: CSALNPSGVTDTQYF
D gene: NA; J gene: TRBJ2-7; V gene: TRBV6-9; clone size: NA; CDR3 DNA: TGTGCCAGCAGTTTAGCGAGATACTACGAGCAGTACTTC; CDR3 protein: CASSLARYYEQYF
D gene: TRBD1; J gene: TRBJ1-3; V gene: TRBV12-3/TRBV12-4; clone size: many; CDR3 DNA: TGTGCCAGCAGCCCTCGAGGGACAGCTGGAAACACCATATATTTT; CDR3 protein: CASSPRGTAGNTIYF
D gene: NA; J gene: TRBJ1-2; V gene: TRBV7-2; clone size: many; CDR3 DNA: TGTGCCAGCAGCTTAGTTTCCCGTGGGACTGAGTATGGCTACACCTTC; CDR3 protein: CASSLVSRGTEYGYTF
D gene: NA; J gene: TRBJ2-5; V gene: TRBV5-5; clone size: many; CDR3 DNA: TGTGCCAGCAGCTTGCGGGGGCGCCGGGAGACCCAGTACTTC; CDR3 protein: CASSLRGRRETQYF
D gene: TRBD1; J gene: TRBJ2-1; V gene: TRBV20-1; clone size: medium-sized; CDR3 DNA: TGCAGTGCTAGATCGGCAGGGGGTATCAATGAGCAGTTCTTC; CDR3 protein: CSARSAGGINEQFF
D gene: TRBD1; J gene: TRBJ1-1; V gene: TRBV28; clone size: many; CDR3 DNA: TGTGCCAGCAGTAAAGACAGGGGGCGCGGAGCTTTCTTT; CDR3 protein: CASSKDRGRGAFF
D gene: TRBD1; J gene: TRBJ1-1; V gene: TRBV12-3/TRBV12-4; clone size: many; CDR3 DNA: TGTGCCAGCAGGAATTCAGGGGGCATCACTGAAGCTTTCTTT; CDR3 protein: CASRNSGGITEAFF
D gene: NA; J gene: TRBJ2-5; V gene: TRBV10-3; clone size: NA; CDR3 DNA: TGTGCCATCAGTGAGTCCCCGGACAGCCAAGAGACCCAGTACTTC; CDR3 protein: CAISESPDSQETQYF
D gene: TRBD1; J gene: TRBJ2-3; V gene: TRBV20-1; clone size: NA; CDR3 DNA: TGCAGTGCTAGTGTCCCTCAGGGGGCAGATACGCAGTATTTT; CDR3 protein: CSASVPQGADTQYF
D gene: TRBD2; J gene: TRBJ2-7; V gene: TRBV27; clone size: many; CDR3 DNA: TGTGCCAGCAGTTTATCGACGGGGGGGGTCTACGAGCAGTACTTC; CDR3 protein: CASSLSTGGVYEQYF
D gene: TRBD1; J gene: TRBJ1-1; V gene: TRBV5-1; clone size: many; CDR3 DNA: TGCGCCAGCAGGATTGGGACAGATAACACTGAAGCTTTCTTT; CDR3 protein: CASRIGTDNTEAFF
D gene: NA; J gene: TRBJ1-5; V gene: TRBV2; clone size: many; CDR3 DNA: TGTGCCAGCAGTGAAGCGATCCGGGACGGCCTCCGGCCCCAGCATTTT; CDR3 protein: CASSEAIRDGLRPQHF
D gene: NA; J gene: TRBJ1-2; V gene: TRBV27; clone size: few; CDR3 DNA: TGTGCCAGCAGGTCTACGGCGGGGCAGCCTACGAACTATGGCTACACCTTC; CDR3 protein: CASRSTAGQPTNYGYTF
D gene: TRBD2; J gene: TRBJ2-3; V gene: TRBV7-3; clone size: NA; CDR3 DNA: TGTGCCAGCAGCTTAGCAAGCGGGGGGCATAGCACAGATACGCAGTATTTT; CDR3 protein: CASSLASGGHSTDTQYF